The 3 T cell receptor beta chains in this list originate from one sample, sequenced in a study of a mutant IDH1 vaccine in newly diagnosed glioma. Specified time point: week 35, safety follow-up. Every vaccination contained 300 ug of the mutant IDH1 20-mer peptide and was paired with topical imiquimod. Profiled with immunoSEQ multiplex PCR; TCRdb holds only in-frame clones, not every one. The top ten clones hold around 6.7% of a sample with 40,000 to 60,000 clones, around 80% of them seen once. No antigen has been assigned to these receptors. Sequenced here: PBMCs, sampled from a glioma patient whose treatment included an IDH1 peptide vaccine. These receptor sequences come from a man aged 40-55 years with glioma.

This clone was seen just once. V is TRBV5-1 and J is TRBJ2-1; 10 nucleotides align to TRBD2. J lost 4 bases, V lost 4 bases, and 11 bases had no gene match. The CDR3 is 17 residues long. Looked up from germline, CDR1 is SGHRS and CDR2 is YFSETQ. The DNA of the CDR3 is TGCGCCAGCAGCCCCTCACCTCTAGCGGGGGAGTACAATGAGCAGTTCTTC. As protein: CASSPSPLAGEYNEQFF.

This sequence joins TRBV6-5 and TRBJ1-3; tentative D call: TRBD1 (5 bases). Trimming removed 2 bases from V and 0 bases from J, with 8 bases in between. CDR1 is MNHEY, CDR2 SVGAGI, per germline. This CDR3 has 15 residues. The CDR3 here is CASSYRGDSGNTIYF. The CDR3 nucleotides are TGTGCCAGCAGTTACAGGGGAGACTCTGGAAACACCATATATTTT.

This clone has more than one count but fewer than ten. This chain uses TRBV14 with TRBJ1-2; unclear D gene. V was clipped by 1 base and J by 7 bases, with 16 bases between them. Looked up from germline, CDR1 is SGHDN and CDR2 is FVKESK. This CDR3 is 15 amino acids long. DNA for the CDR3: TGTGCCAGCAGCCAAGGTCGGATCTCCTTACGTGGCTACACCTTC. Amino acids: CASSQGRISLRGYTF. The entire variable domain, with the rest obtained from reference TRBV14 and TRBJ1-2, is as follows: EAGVTQFPSHSVIEKGQTVTLRCDPISGHDNLYWYRRVMGKEIKFLLHFVKESKQDESGMPNNRFLAERTGGTYSTLKVQPAELEDSGVYFCASSQGRISLRGYTFGSGTRLTVV.